The rows below give T cell receptor beta chains drawn from one sample of a study of response to subunit inactivated influenza vaccine. TCRdb reanalysed the RT-PCR reads using MiXCR and keeps one entry per CDR3 protein. The sample contains about 780,000 distinct CDR3 sequences, about 18% of which appear only once. Here the sequenced sample was PBMCs from blood, taken 5 to 6 days after vaccination. Source of these receptors: a man in his forties or fifties who received an inactivated influenza vaccine. The CDR3 runs from the conserved cysteine through the conserved F or W. A D gene is named only where the DNA matches it firmly. Size tells how often a clone was seen (once, few, many) or the class of an expanded clone, and some rows leave it out.

NA	TRBV7-9	NA	TRBJ1-5	CASSNRVSPQHF	TGTGCCAGCAGTAACAGGGTTTCCCCCCAGCATTTT
many	TRBV20-1	NA	TRBJ2-5	CSASLASGETQYF	TGCAGTGCTAGCTTAGCTTCGGGGGAGACCCAGTACTTC
many	TRBV29-1	TRBD1	TRBJ1-1	CSVGQGGTEAFF	TGCAGCGTAGGACAGGGGGGGACTGAAGCTTTCTTT
many	TRBV7-8	NA	TRBJ2-1	CASSLARTTNNEQFF	TGTGCCAGCAGCTTAGCGCGAACTACGAACAATGAGCAGTTCTTC
NA	TRBV3-1	NA	TRBJ2-7	CASSGAGYEQYF	TGTGCCAGCAGTGGGGCGGGTTACGAGCAGTACTTC
many	TRBV24-1	NA	TRBJ2-1	CATSDLWNNEQFF	TGTGCCACCAGTGATTTGTGGAACAATGAGCAGTTCTTC
NA	TRBV4-3	TRBD2	TRBJ2-1	CASSQSVGRGRGNEQFF	TGCGCCAGCAGCCAATCGGTTGGGCGGGGGAGAGGCAATGAGCAGTTCTTC
NA	TRBV20-1	NA	TRBJ2-5	CSVTTAGETQYF	TGCAGTGTCACGACGGCGGGAGAGACCCAGTACTTC
NA	TRBV24-1	NA	TRBJ2-3	CATSDFRLGGTDTQYF	TGTGCCACCAGTGATTTCAGGCTTGGAGGTACAGATACGCAGTATTTT
NA	TRBV4-2	NA	TRBJ2-1	CASSQVRIQSSYNEQFF	TGTGCCAGCAGCCAAGTCCGGATACAGAGCTCCTACAATGAGCAGTTCTTC
NA	TRBV7-2	NA	TRBJ2-1	CASSKQGGVDNEQFF	TGTGCCAGCAGCAAGCAGGGGGGGGTTGACAATGAGCAGTTCTTC
few	TRBV20-1	NA	TRBJ2-3	CSASYGGTGTDTQYF	TGCAGTGCTAGTTACGGCGGGACGGGTACAGATACGCAGTATTTT
NA	TRBV12-3/TRBV12-4	NA	TRBJ2-5	CASRSTGVGTQYF	TGTGCCAGCAGATCCACCGGGGTTGGGACCCAGTACTTC
many	TRBV12-3/TRBV12-4	NA	TRBJ2-5	CASSYWGSELGETQYF	TGTGCCAGCAGTTATTGGGGGAGCGAACTCGGGGAGACCCAGTACTTC
few	TRBV24-1	NA	TRBJ2-5	CATSRDETQYF	TGTGCCACCAGTCGGGATGAGACCCAGTACTTC
NA	TRBV5-1	TRBD1	TRBJ1-6	CASSLISPGTDNSPLHF	TGCGCCAGCAGCTTGATAAGCCCCGGGACAGATAATTCACCCCTCCACTTT
many	TRBV4-3	TRBD2	TRBJ2-7	CASSQEIPGLASGEQYF	TGCGCCAGCAGCCAAGAAATTCCCGGACTAGCCTCAGGAGAGCAGTACTTC
few	TRBV5-1	TRBD1	TRBJ2-5	CASSEDRGVETQYF	TGCGCCAGCAGCGAGGACAGGGGGGTAGAGACCCAGTACTTC
few	TRBV20-1	TRBD1	TRBJ1-5	CSARGGQGRVSQPQHF	TGCAGTGCTAGAGGGGGACAGGGACGGGTTAGTCAGCCCCAGCATTTT
few	TRBV4-2	NA	TRBJ2-2	CASSQGDTNTGELFF	TGTGCCAGCAGCCAGGGGGACACGAACACCGGGGAGCTGTTTTTT
NA	TRBV5-6	TRBD2	TRBJ2-1	CASSRITGTSVYNEQFF	TGTGCCAGCAGCCGGATCACCGGGACTAGCGTCTACAATGAGCAGTTCTTC
NA	TRBV6-2/TRBV6-3	TRBD1	TRBJ2-5	CASSPGQLTSQETQYF	TGTGCCAGCAGTCCGGGACAGCTGACCTCCCAAGAGACCCAGTACTTC
NA	TRBV7-9	TRBD1	TRBJ1-1	CASSWGTGYTEAFF	TGTGCCAGCAGCTGGGGGACAGGGTACACTGAAGCTTTCTTT
few	TRBV28	NA	TRBJ2-1	CASSLRTTADEQFF	TGTGCCAGCAGTCTAAGGACGACCGCGGATGAGCAGTTCTTC
NA	TRBV10-3	NA	TRBJ2-5	CAISRRSETQYF	TGTGCCATCAGTCGTCGGTCGGAGACCCAGTACTTC
few	TRBV6-5	NA	TRBJ2-4	CASSYSVGEVKNIQYF	TGTGCCAGCAGTTACTCGGTGGGGGAAGTCAAAAACATTCAGTACTTC
NA	TRBV6-2/TRBV6-3	NA	TRBJ1-5	CASGLPMGYSNQPQHF	TGTGCCAGCGGCCTCCCAATGGGGTATAGCAATCAGCCCCAGCATTTT
many	TRBV13	NA	TRBJ2-1	CASSLAVGGDNDEQFF	TGTGCCAGCAGCTTAGCGGTGGGGGGCGACAATGATGAGCAGTTCTTC
NA	TRBV7-2	NA	TRBJ2-5	CASSKVGGAPETQYF	TGTGCCAGCAGCAAAGTGGGGGGGGCCCCAGAGACCCAGTACTTC
few	TRBV20-1	NA	TRBJ2-1	CSGRSGSYNEQFF	TGCAGTGGTCGTTCCGGCTCCTACAATGAGCAGTTCTTC
NA	TRBV9	TRBD2	TRBJ2-1	CASSPIGRASYNEQFF	TGTGCCAGCAGCCCCATTGGGAGGGCCTCCTACAATGAGCAGTTCTTC
NA	TRBV10-1	NA	TRBJ2-7	CASSESTHAGSYEQYF	TGCGCCAGCAGTGAGTCGACTCATGCAGGGTCCTACGAGCAGTACTTC
NA	TRBV7-9	NA	TRBJ2-4	CASTSTVGDKNIQYF	TGTGCCAGCACCAGCACCGTGGGCGACAAAAACATTCAGTACTTC
NA	TRBV12-3/TRBV12-4	NA	TRBJ2-7	CASSLRGYGYNEQYF	TGTGCCAGCAGTTTAAGGGGTTACGGGTACAATGAGCAGTACTTC
NA	TRBV5-1	TRBD1	TRBJ2-3	CASSTTGPNTQYF	TGCGCCAGCAGCACGACAGGGCCAAATACGCAGTATTTT
NA	TRBV4-3	NA	TRBJ2-3	CASSRDTGIPTDTQYF	TGCGCCAGCAGCCGTGATACAGGGATCCCCACAGATACGCAGTATTTT
few	TRBV18	NA	TRBJ1-1	CASSPGRTLHTEAFF	TGTGCCAGCTCACCGGGACGGACTCTTCACACTGAAGCTTTCTTT
many	TRBV10-1	NA	TRBJ2-6	CASSESGSGANVLTF	TGCGCCAGCAGTGAGTCTGGCTCTGGGGCCAACGTCCTGACTTTC
NA	TRBV28	NA	TRBJ2-5	CASTIRQETQYF	TGTGCCAGCACCATTCGGCAAGAGACCCAGTACTTC
many	TRBV12-3/TRBV12-4	NA	TRBJ2-5	CASNRGGQETQYF	TGTGCCAGCAACAGGGGGGGCCAAGAGACCCAGTACTTC